The rows below give T cell receptor beta chains drawn from one sample of a study of PD-1 blockade in mismatch repair-deficient tumors. The protocol was immunoSEQ multiplex PCR, while the TCRdb copy is restricted to in-frame clones and leaves out a portion. The top ten clones hold approximately 4.6% of a sample with roughly 14,000 clones, about 88% of them seen once. These receptors have no known antigen. This material consisted of cells cultured in vitro, taken from a patient treated with pembrolizumab. The source of these receptors is an adult with mismatch repair-deficient cancer. Each CDR3 is given without its conserved first and last residue.

V gene,CDR3 protein
TRBV11-2,ASSLDTTLPQH
TRBV30,AWRRQGREYQPQH
TRBV28,ASSLAGGNAETQY
TRBV25-1,ASSPPTSGIYEQY
TRBV14,ASSSNRDAPSNEQF
TRBV5-1,ASSLVAGDVYGYT
TRBV19,ASSIGPLLHREKEGIQY
TRBV2,ASSQRKGNQPQH
TRBV7-2,ASSPGLAGADTQY
TRBV5-1,ASSSAYEQY
TRBV18,ASSGKEGSSGNTIY
TRBV2,ASSGQGGNQPQH
TRBV4-1,ASSQGWRVASSNQPQH
TRBV7-2,ASRSNRADYT
TRBV2,ASSVGPTTDNSPLH
TRBV28,ASSPLRTSAVDEQF
TRBV7-2,ASSFVADLQYEQY
TRBV5-1,ASSFRDTQYEQY
TRBV4-1,ASSQDWESPHPI
TRBV19,ASSPREQSSGNTIY